Listed here are 10 T cell receptor beta chains from one sample, sequenced in a study of blood T cell repertoires in COVID-19. The assay was immunoSEQ multiplex PCR, and TCRdb's table has in-frame clones only and misses some. The sample consists of tens of thousands of clones, roughly 76% of them appearing once. What was sequenced was peripheral blood. All receptors derive from a woman in her 70s with acute or convalescent COVID-19.

The sample holds one count of this clone. Written as DNA, the CDR3 is TGTGCCAGCAGTGAATTTCAGACAGCCTATGGCTACACCTTC. Amino acids: CASSEFQTAYGYTF. This chain links TRBV2 with TRBJ1-2; perhaps TRBD1 as D (5 bases). CDR1 is SNHLY and CDR2 is FYNNEI in the germline V gene. The CDR3 is 14 residues long. Trimming shortened V by 2 bases and J by 4 bases, and 11 bases separated the two germline ends.

The rearrangement links TRBV7-2 to TRBJ2-1; 7 bases align to TRBD1. The V gene's germline CDR1 is SGHTA and CDR2 FQGNSA. J lost 6 bases, V lost 5 bases, and 4 bases had no gene match. The CDR3 loop spans 13 amino acids. The CDR3 DNA sequence: TGTGCCAGCAGCACGCGACAGGGCAATGAGCAGTTCTTC. It specifies CASSTRQGNEQFF.

This chain joins TRBV19 and TRBJ2-1; D ambiguous. CDR3 size: 13 residues. V was pared by 4 bases and J by 3 bases, with 7 bases between. CDR1 and CDR2 from the germline V gene are LNHDA and SQIVND (reference sequence). The CDR3 region is CASSNPYYNEQFF. CDR3 DNA sequence: TGTGCCAGTAGTAACCCCTACTACAATGAGCAGTTCTTC.

This clone has a count of ten or more. The identical CDR3 is also encoded by other nucleotide sequences in the sample. This chain connects TRBV19 to TRBJ1-4; TRBD1 agrees at 10 bases. V shed 4 bases, J shed 6 bases, and the junction held 2 bases outside the gene matches. Germline CDR1 is LNHDA and CDR2 is SQIVND (reference sequence). The CDR3 is 14 amino acids. Written as DNA, the CDR3 is TGTGCCAGTAGTACAGGGACAGGGGATGAAAAACTGTTTTTT. As protein: CASSTGTGDEKLFF.

The V and J genes are TRBV7-2 and TRBJ1-1; D is ambiguous. This CDR3 comprises 14 residues. Looked up from germline, CDR1 is SGHTA and CDR2 is FQGNSA. Trimming removed 5 bases at V and 4 bases at J, with 14 bases between. CDR3 nucleotides: TGTGCCAGCAGCCAAGACTTTTCCGGCACTGAAGCTTTCTTT. This encodes CASSQDFSGTEAFF.

V is TRBV11-2 and J is TRBJ1-2; D is ambiguous. From germline, CDR1 is SGHAT and CDR2 FQNNGV. The CDR3 has 13 residues. V was clipped by 0 bases and J by 4 bases, with 6 bases between them. CDR3 DNA sequence: TGTGCCAGCAGCTTAGATTATAGCTATGGCTACACCTTC. This gives the protein CASSLDYSYGYTF.

This chain joins TRBV7-6 and TRBJ2-3; 8 bases align to TRBD2. CDR1 is SGHVS and CDR2 is FNYEAQ in the germline V gene. V trimming: 4 bases; J trimming: 5 bases; junction bases outside the gene matches: 8. The CDR3 covers 15 residues. CDR3 sequence: CASSSTSERGDTQYF. CDR3 coding DNA: TGTGCCAGCAGCTCGACTAGCGAGAGAGGAGATACGCAGTATTTT.

The chain carries TRBV6-2 or TRBV6-3 and TRBJ1-6; 9 nucleotides agree with TRBD1. V trimming: 4 bases; J trimming: 2 bases; junction bases outside the gene matches: 6. Germline values: CDR1 MNHEY, CDR2 SVGEGT. The CDR3 contains 17 residues. The CDR3, as DNA: TGTGCCAGCAGTTCCACGGGACAGGGTACCTATAATTCACCCCTCCACTTT. This translates into CASSSTGQGTYNSPLHF.

V is TRBV6-5 and J is TRBJ2-7; 10 nucleotides match TRBD2. CDR1 and CDR2 (germline): MNHEY, SVGAGI. This CDR3 spans 15 amino acids. The junction had 8 bases not matched to a gene; V was cut back by 6 bases and J by 3 bases. For the CDR3, the DNA is TGTGCCAGCAGGGAGCTAGCGGGGGACCTCTACGAGCAGTACTTC. It yields the protein CASRELAGDLYEQYF.

The V and J genes are TRBV7-9 and TRBJ2-5; 7 bases align to TRBD1. CDR1 SEHNR and CDR2 FQNEAQ come from the germline V gene (reference sequence). The J segment lost 2 bases and the V segment lost 8 bases, leaving 8 bases of the junction unmatched. This CDR3 contains 14 residues. Here the CDR3 reads CASQERGPQETQYF. In DNA form, the CDR3 reads TGTGCCAGCCAGGAGAGGGGGCCTCAAGAGACCCAGTACTTC.